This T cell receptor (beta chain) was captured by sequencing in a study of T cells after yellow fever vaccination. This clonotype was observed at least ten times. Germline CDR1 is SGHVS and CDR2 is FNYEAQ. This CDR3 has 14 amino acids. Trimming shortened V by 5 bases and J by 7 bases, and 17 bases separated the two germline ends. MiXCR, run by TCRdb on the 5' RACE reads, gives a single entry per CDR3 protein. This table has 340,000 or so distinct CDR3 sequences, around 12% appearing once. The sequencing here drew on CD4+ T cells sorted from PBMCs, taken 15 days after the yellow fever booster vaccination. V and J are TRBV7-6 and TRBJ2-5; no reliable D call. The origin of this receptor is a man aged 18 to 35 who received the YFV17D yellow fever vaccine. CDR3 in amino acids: CASSESDPRGTQYF. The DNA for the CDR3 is TGTGCCAGCAGCGAGAGCGACCCCCGAGGGACCCAGTACTTC.